This T cell receptor beta chain appears in the sequencing data of a study of glioma-infiltrating T cells. This clonotype was detected ten times or more. The germline V gene encodes CDR1 SGHTA and CDR2 FQGNSA. V lost 3 bases and J lost 1, with 10 bases in between. This CDR3 region has 14 residues. The iRepertoire nested amplicon-rescue multiplex PCR amplified TCR alpha and beta CDR3s from RNA. TCRdb reprocessed the multiplex PCR reads via MiXCR and lists one record per CDR3 protein. The profile covers tens of thousands of distinct CDR3 sequences, with about 37% appearing a single time and under 40% taken by the ten largest.

The receptor comes from a human donor with low-grade glioma or glioblastoma, undergoing nonglioma brain surgery, or in good health (not recorded which). Material: glioma tissue, nonneoplastic brain tissue, or PBMCs (not recorded which). This chain links TRBV7-2 with TRBJ2-7; D uncertain. CDR3 sequence reads: CASSFAKESYEQYF. CDR3 nucleotides: TGTGCCAGCAGCTTCGCGAAGGAGTCCTACGAGCAGTACTTC. Full variable domain (missing parts from reference TRBV7-2 and TRBJ2-7): GAGVSQSPSNKVTEKGKDVELRCDPISGHTALYWYRQSLGQGLEFLIYFQGNSAPDKSGLPSDRFSAERTGGSVSTLTIQRTQQEDSAVYLCASSFAKESYEQYFGPGTRLTVT.